The present T cell receptor beta chain was sequenced within a study of response to subunit inactivated influenza vaccine. MiXCR, applied by TCRdb to the RT-PCR reads, yields one record per CDR3 protein. The table includes 500,000 to 600,000 distinct CDR3 sequences, approximately 10% detected once. This clonotype is medium-sized within its sample. The CDR3 sequence is 18 residues long. Germline CDR1 SGHVS, CDR2 FNYEAQ. Trimming took 0 bases from V and 0 from J, leaving 14 bases between them. A further study also used this sample, focusing on T cells expressing NK-cell markers. That study reports: As the method of synthesis, 5'RACE template switching with UMIs yielded TCR beta cDNA. Among the eight sequenced donors, seven tested HCMV-seropositive and one tested seronegative. Several donors likewise had their CD3+CD56-NKG2C+ fraction led by these clonotypes.

The TCR was taken from a man in his fifties or sixties who received an inactivated influenza vaccine. V is TRBV7-6 and J is TRBJ2-2; TRBD2 might be the D (6 bases). Sequenced here: PBMCs from blood, sampled on the day of vaccination. CDR3 in amino acids: CASSLAGFGGANTGELFF. The CDR3 coding sequence is TGTGCCAGCAGCTTAGCGGGTTTTGGCGGGGCGAACACCGGGGAGCTGTTTTTT.